Below, one T cell receptor (beta chain) is given with its context. Its antigen is undetermined. The CDR3 contains 14 residues. Trimming cost V 8 bases and J 1 base, with 15 bases left between them. Germline assignment: CDR1 SGHVS and CDR2 FQNEAQ. This specimen belongs to a study of blood T cells in healthy people across ages. Turning to the study itself: About one barcoded beta molecule per two T cells came from capture by template switching. Study-wide findings and caveats: Conclusively comparing naive with antigen-experienced cells was impossible with unsorted PBMCs.

With a J-beta primer mix and a sample-barcoded 5' primer, a second PCR ran 7 to 11 cycles. Researchers report that a template-switch adaptor with 12 random nucleotides tagged each cDNA molecule. Researchers report that each sample yielded at least 2.5 million CDR3-containing paired-end reads. TCRdb processed the 5' RACE reads anew with MiXCR; each CDR3 protein has one entry. Seen here are 1.5 million to 2 million distinct CDR3 sequences, almost 35% observed once, and the top ten hold approximately 10%. V usage is TRBV7-8 and J usage is TRBJ2-7; D is possibly TRBD2 (6 bases). Sequenced material: blood. The sequence came from a woman under 40 in good health. The CDR3 spells CASARRGASYEQYF. The CDR3 DNA sequence: TGTGCCAGCGCACGGAGGGGAGCGTCCTACGAGCAGTACTTC.